The 21 T cell receptor beta chains below all came from one sample that was sequenced in a study of post-analysis software for immune sequencing data. Whole-study results and caveats: Four or five TRBV segments were more frequent in patients than controls; TRBV5-6, TRBV5-1 and TRBV20-1 belonged to this group.

The library was made from cDNA and included unique molecular identifiers. TCRdb ran MiXCR on the PCR reads and lists one entry per CDR3 protein. The sample lists approximately 400,000 distinct CDR3 sequences; roughly 35% were seen once. For these TCRs, the target antigens are not known. The sample comprised blood. The receptors come from a girl aged 5-17 years with multiple sclerosis.

This clonotype was found a few times. V is TRBV28 and J is TRBJ2-2; D gene uncertain. V was clipped by 10 bases and J by 7 bases, with 7 bases between them. Germline V gene lookup returns CDR1 MDHEN and CDR2 SYDVKM. There are 10 residues in the CDR3. CDR3 region: CATQYGELFF. CDR3 nucleotides: TGTGCCACGCAGTACGGGGAGCTGTTTTTT. The full variable domain, with the rest looked up from reference TRBV28 and TRBJ2-2, is DVKVTQSSRYLVKRTGEKVFLECVQDMDHENMFWYRQDPGLGLRLIYFSYDVKMKEKGDIPEGYSVSREKKERFSLILESASTNQTSMYLCATQYGELFFGEGSRLTVL.

This clonotype has more than one count but fewer than ten. The gene calls are TRBV7-8 and TRBJ2-5, with 12 positions matching TRBD1. V shed 3 bases, J shed 5 bases, and the junction held 13 bases outside the gene matches. This CDR3 region has 18 residues. Looked up from germline, CDR1 is SGHVS and CDR2 is FQNEAQ. This chain's CDR3 is CASSFSARGQGAHETQYF. As DNA, the CDR3 is TGTGCCAGCAGCTTCTCCGCTCGGGGACAGGGGGCTCACGAGACCCAGTACTTC.

The chain recombines TRBV6-1 with TRBJ1-1; D perhaps matches TRBD1 (5 bases). CDR3 length equals 13 residues. CDR1 and CDR2 (germline): MNHNS, SASEGT. The V gene lost 8 bases and the J gene lost 4 bases, with 14 bases spanning the gap. CDR3: CASAGVKSTEAFF. DNA for the CDR3: TGTGCCAGCGCGGGGGTAAAGAGCACTGAAGCTTTCTTT.

This clonotype appeared a few times. The chain uses TRBV15 and TRBJ1-1; D is possibly TRBD1 (6 bases). Deletions cut 3 bases from V and 4 bases from J, with 21 bases between. Germline loops: CDR1 LNHNV, CDR2 YYDKDF (reference sequence). The CDR3 extends over 17 amino acids. The CDR3 loop is CATSSAGTHHRGTEAFF. The CDR3 DNA is TGTGCCACCAGCAGCGCCGGGACACATCATAGGGGCACTGAAGCTTTCTTT.

The chain couples TRBV5-1 to TRBJ2-1; 7 positions agree with TRBD2. Germline V gene lookup returns CDR1 SGHRS and CDR2 YFSETQ. J lost 5 bases, V lost 5 bases, and 10 bases had no gene match. This CDR3 contains 15 residues. CDR3 nucleotides: TGCGCCAGCAGTTGGGGACGGGGGGATAACAATGAGCAGTTCTTC. The encoded protein is CASSWGRGDNNEQFF.

This clonotype was counted only a few times. The chain employs TRBV12-3 or TRBV12-4 and TRBJ1-2; D is unresolved. The CDR3 totals 12 residues. Between the trimmed V and J ends, which lost 8 bases and 8 bases, there was a span of 15 bases. In nucleotides, the CDR3 is TGTGCCAGCGCCGCCTCGGGCAACGGCTACACCTTC. Protein sequence: CASAASGNGYTF.

This clonotype was observed a handful of times. J is TRBJ2-7 and V is TRBV27, with D perhaps matching TRBD1 or TRBD2 (5 bases each). The CDR3 totals 16 residues. Trimming took 0 bases from V and 7 from J, leaving 19 bases between them. Per the germline V gene, CDR1 is MNHEY and CDR2 is SMNVEV (reference sequence). The CDR3 is CASSLSTGDLPREQYF. CDR3 coding DNA: TGTGCCAGCAGTTTATCGACCGGGGACCTCCCGAGGGAGCAGTACTTC.

V and J are TRBV5-6 and TRBJ1-1, with D unresolved. The CDR3 is 16 amino acids. CDR1 and CDR2 (germline): SGHDT, YYEEEE. The V end lost 1 base, the J end lost 6 bases, and 19 bases lay between the germline ends. The CDR3 loop is CASSLMRSSGQAEAFF. The CDR3 DNA reads TGTGCCAGCAGCTTGATGCGGTCTTCGGGCCAAGCTGAAGCTTTCTTT.

This clonotype was picked up many times. This chain connects TRBV20-1 to TRBJ2-7, with 10 bases fitting TRBD1. The germline V gene encodes CDR1 DFQATT and CDR2 SNEGSKA (reference sequence). V lost 3 bases to trimming and J lost 1 base; unmatched junction nucleotides: 6. CDR3 length: 15 residues. DNA for the CDR3: TGCAGTGCTAGCGGGACAGGGGATAATTCCTACGAGCAGTACTTC. It yields the protein CSASGTGDNSYEQYF.

The chain joins TRBV7-9 to TRBJ1-1, with 9 bases aligning to TRBD1. Trimming cost V 4 bases and J 5 bases; bases outside gene matches: 20. The CDR3 extends over 19 amino acids. Germline CDR1 and CDR2: SEHNR and FQNEAQ (reference sequence). In DNA form, the CDR3 reads TGTGCCAGCAGCTCAACTCTACAGGGGGCGGATATCAGTGGGACTGAAGCTTTCTTT. Amino acids: CASSSTLQGADISGTEAFF.

The chain uses TRBV18 and TRBJ2-1; D call uncertain. The CDR3 extends over 14 amino acids. The ends were cut back, 6 bases at V and 5 bases at J, with 14 bases in the middle. Germline V gives CDR1 KGHSH, CDR2 LQKENI. The CDR3 spells CASSLDMAHNEQFF. The CDR3 coding sequence is TGTGCCAGCTCCCTCGACATGGCCCACAATGAGCAGTTCTTC.

This clonotype was recorded a few times. The chain combines TRBV12-3 or TRBV12-4 with TRBJ1-2, with unresolved D. The CDR3 sequence is 14 residues long. V was cut by 1 base and J by 5 bases, with 11 bases left in between. CDR3 coding DNA: TGTGCCAGCAGTTTAGACGCTCACGGATATGGCTACACCTTC. Amino acids: CASSLDAHGYGYTF.

This clonotype has a handful of counts. The CDR3 loop reads CSARDLWNTEAFF. The CDR3 region has the DNA TGCAGTGCTAGGGACTTATGGAACACTGAAGCTTTCTTT. The chain links TRBV20-1 to TRBJ1-1; no definite D call. CDR3 length: 13 residues. V was cut by 3 bases and J by 1 base, with 9 bases left in between. Looked up from germline, CDR1 is DFQATT and CDR2 is SNEGSKA (reference sequence).

This clonotype was counted many times. The chain combines TRBV5-1 with TRBJ2-1; TRBD2 matches 11 bases. After removal of 0 bases from V and 4 bases from J, the junction contained 6 bases not matched to a gene. The CDR3 runs to 17 residues. CDR1 and CDR2 (germline): SGHRS, YFSETQ. The CDR3 region has the DNA TGCGCCAGCAGCTTGGCCTCGGCTAGCGGGGGGTACAATGAGCAGTTCTTC. It is translated as CASSLASASGGYNEQFF.

The J gene is TRBJ2-3, the V gene TRBV2; 9 bases map to TRBD1. V lost 1 base to trimming and J lost 3 bases; unmatched junction nucleotides: 8. Per the germline V gene, CDR1 is SNHLY and CDR2 is FYNNEI. The CDR3 runs 17 residues. In DNA, the CDR3 is TGTGCCAGCAGTGAAGATCCGGGACAGGGTATAACAGATACGCAGTATTTT. It is translated as CASSEDPGQGITDTQYF. Full variable domain (missing parts from reference TRBV2 and TRBJ2-3): EPEVTQTPSHQVTQMGQEVILRCVPISNHLYFYWYRQILGQKVEFLVSFYNNEISEKSEIFDDQFSVERPDGSNFTLKIRSTKLEDSAMYFCASSEDPGQGITDTQYFGPGTRLTVL.

This clonotype was seen more than once but under ten times. The gene calls are TRBV7-2 and TRBJ1-5; D gene ambiguous. Germline CDR1 SGHTA, CDR2 FQGNSA. V shed 2 bases and J shed 0 bases, with 8 bases lying between them. CDR3 size: 15 residues. Written as DNA, the CDR3 is TGTGCCAGCAGCTTATTGGGTTATAGCAATCAGCCCCAGCATTTT. It codes for CASSLLGYSNQPQHF.

V and J are TRBV7-2 and TRBJ1-1; D is possibly TRBD1 (5 bases). The V gene lost 4 bases and the J gene lost 2 bases, with 11 bases spanning the gap. The CDR3 is made up of 14 amino acids. The V gene's germline CDR1 is SGHTA and CDR2 FQGNSA. The DNA for the CDR3 is TGTGCCAGCAGCTGGGGACTGCCTAACACTGAAGCTTTCTTT. Its protein product is CASSWGLPNTEAFF.

The gene calls are TRBV20-1 and TRBJ1-6; D is undetermined. This CDR3 is built from 14 residues. V was cut by 4 bases and J by 5 bases, with 12 bases left in between. Germline-derived CDR1 and CDR2 are DFQATT and SNEGSKA (reference sequence). CDR3 amino acids: CSANTEVDNSPLHF. In nucleotides, the CDR3 is TGCAGTGCTAACACGGAGGTAGATAATTCACCCCTCCACTTT.

The chain joins TRBV2 to TRBJ1-2; weak D call: TRBD1 (6 bases). The germline V gene encodes CDR1 SNHLY and CDR2 FYNNEI. V was shortened by 7 bases and J by 4 bases, with 16 bases between the two germline ends. CDR3 size: 14 residues. The DNA of the CDR3 is TGTGCCAGCACCGAAGGGGGAGTCCTCTATGGCTACACCTTC. It codes for CASTEGGVLYGYTF.

In regard to this clonotype: The junction and the germline gene differ at one end; a read error may be behind it. This chain joins TRBV12-3 or TRBV12-4 and TRBJ1-2; TRBD1 might be the D (6 bases). This CDR3 is built from 13 residues. CDR3 nucleotide sequence: TGTGCCAGCAGCTCGGACAGTCCTTATGGCCACACCTTC. Protein sequence: CASSSDSPYGHTF.

The gene calls are TRBV29-1 and TRBJ2-5; 9 bases match TRBD1. The J call may not be correct, given that the DNA end is closer to TRBJ2-7. The CDR3 runs 12 residues. The V gene's germline CDR1 is SQVTM and CDR2 ANQGSEA. CDR3 DNA sequence: TGCAGCGTCGCGGGACAGGGCCGCGAGCAGTACTTC. The encoded protein is CSVAGQGREQYF.